Given below is one T cell receptor (beta chain) in context. Its target antigen remains unknown. Base qualities are not at hand, and no much larger clone is one base apart. TCRbeta CDR3 regions were amplified from genomic DNA using the immunoSEQ Assay, a bias-controlled multiplex PCR. Turning to the authors' computational methods: Nucleated cell counts per sample were estimated from amplification of reference gene primers within the assay. Sequence reads were collapsed and filtered to measure the absolute abundance of every unique TCRbeta CDR3 rearrangement. For each sample, productive Simpson clonality was calculated by taking the square root of Simpson's diversity index across productive rearrangements. The immuneACCESS repertoire file appears here via TCRdb, limited to in-frame rearrangements. These files lack a portion of the clones; in checked studies, under half of the deficit traces to unresolved V genes, and the cause of the others is not known. Clone size and the V and J calls come from that table; the DNA yielded D and trimming. Here the sample has 110,000 to 150,000 clones; about 86% occur a single time. The ten biggest clones cover about 8% of the sample.

The sample comes from a study of blood T cell repertoires in COVID-19 (dated by TCRdb to 2020 to 2021). Regarding the complete study: The collaborator samples originated in the United States, Italy and Spain and spanned the acute and convalescent phases of COVID-19. The prospective study material was composed of cDNA or gDNA derived from T cells, B-cell-depleted T cells, or PBMCs. Subjects who had been exposed to COVID-19, were actively infected with it, or had recovered from it provided the deeply sampled blood TCRbeta repertoires that made up the dataset. The repertoires were released in a freely available public database meant as a resource for research on the immune response to SARS-CoV-2. The samples were drawn from two sources: the first 160 participants of the ongoing ImmuneRACE study, and over 950 subjects contributed by 6 global collaborators. Sample metadata almost always included a de-identified subject ID, COVID-19 status, age in years and sex. Where HLA class I and class II types were available, the types were taken from metadata supplied by the sample provider, not from assay-based typing.

What the authors observed across the whole study: The amount of clinical and demographic metadata varied by source and participant and was provided uncurated.

Each collaborating institution followed its own protocols to collect whole blood in K2EDTA tubes. Collaborator samples were shipped for TCRbeta analysis as frozen whole blood, isolated PBMCs, or DNA extracted from either sample type. The cysteine opens and the phenylalanine closes a CDR3 of 15 amino acids. Only the CDR3 region is kept as DNA, spanning 45 bases read in frame from base 1. Taken from the germline V gene, the CDR1 and CDR2 loops are SGHVS and FQNEAQ. After removal of 5 bases from V and 4 bases from J, the junction retains 10 bases not matched to a gene. Input material: peripheral blood. The rearranged segments are TRBV7-8 and TRBJ1-1, and 7 bases in between align with TRBD1. The receptor was derived from a human donor in a cohort sampled during active COVID-19. The CDR3 reads CASSGADRLGTEAFF. The DNA is as follows: TGTGCCAGCAGCGGTGCGGACAGGTTAGGCACTGAAGCTTTCTTT.